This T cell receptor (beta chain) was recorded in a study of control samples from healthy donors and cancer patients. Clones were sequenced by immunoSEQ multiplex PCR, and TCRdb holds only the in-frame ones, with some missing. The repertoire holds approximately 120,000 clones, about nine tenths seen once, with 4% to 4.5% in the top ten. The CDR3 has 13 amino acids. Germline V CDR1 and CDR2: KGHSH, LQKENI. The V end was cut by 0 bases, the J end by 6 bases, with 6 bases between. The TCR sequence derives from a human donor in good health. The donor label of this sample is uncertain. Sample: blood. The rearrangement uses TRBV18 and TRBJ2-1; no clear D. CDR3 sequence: CASSPPTLNEQFF. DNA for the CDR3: TGTGCCAGCTCACCACCGACTCTCAATGAGCAGTTCTTC.